This is a list of T cell receptor beta chains from one sample in a study of preoperative IRX-2 immunotherapy in early breast cancer. Libraries were prepared by immunoSEQ multiplex PCR; TCRdb keeps only in-frame clonotypes and omits some of them. This table has roughly 25,000 clones, 80% to 90% appearing once. Sequences were derived from tumor tissue, sampled after IRX-2 immunotherapy. The receptors were sampled from a human donor with breast cancer. Both conserved end residues are part of each CDR3. D genes are given only for firm matches. Where a row states a size, it is once, few, many or the class of an expanded clone; other rows omit it.

d_call: -; j_call: TRBJ2-7; clone_size: -; v_call: TRBV28; cdr3_nt: TGTGCCAGCAGTTCCTCCTCGGGACAACCCCTCTACGAGCAGTACTTC; cdr3_aa: CASSSSSGQPLYEQYF
d_call: -; j_call: TRBJ2-7; clone_size: -; v_call: TRBV4-2; cdr3_nt: TGTGCCAGCAGCCCCGATAACGGCTACGAGCAGTACTTC; cdr3_aa: CASSPDNGYEQYF
d_call: -; j_call: TRBJ1-1; clone_size: -; v_call: TRBV6-1; cdr3_nt: TGTGCCAGCAGTGATCGATCTACCGGGAACACTGAAGCTTTCTTT; cdr3_aa: CASSDRSTGNTEAFF
d_call: TRBD1; j_call: TRBJ1-3; clone_size: few; v_call: TRBV7-8; cdr3_nt: TGTGCCAGCAGCTTGGGGACAGCTGGAAACACCATATATTTT; cdr3_aa: CASSLGTAGNTIYF
d_call: -; j_call: TRBJ2-7; clone_size: -; v_call: TRBV7-2; cdr3_nt: TGTGCCAGCAGCCCCGTCAGGGCTAGGGAGCAGTACTTC; cdr3_aa: CASSPVRAREQYF
d_call: -; j_call: TRBJ1-4; clone_size: -; v_call: TRBV30; cdr3_nt: TGTGCCTGGAGTGAAGGGGTTGATGAAAAACTGTTTTTT; cdr3_aa: CAWSEGVDEKLFF
d_call: -; j_call: TRBJ1-5; clone_size: -; v_call: TRBV28; cdr3_nt: TGTGCCAGCAGTTTATCGGGGGAGTATCAGCCCCAGCATTTT; cdr3_aa: CASSLSGEYQPQHF
d_call: TRBD2; j_call: TRBJ2-7; clone_size: -; v_call: TRBV5-1; cdr3_nt: TGCGCCAGCAGCTTGGCGGCTAGCGGGAGGGAGGGGTACGAGCAGTACTTC; cdr3_aa: CASSLAASGREGYEQYF
d_call: TRBD1; j_call: TRBJ1-2; clone_size: -; v_call: TRBV4-1; cdr3_nt: TGCGCCAGCAGCACCAGGGTGGGACAGGGGGCGCGGGGCTATGGCTACACCTTC; cdr3_aa: CASSTRVGQGARGYGYTF
d_call: TRBD2; j_call: TRBJ2-3; clone_size: -; v_call: TRBV18; cdr3_nt: TGTGCCAGCTCACGGACTAGCGGCACAGATACGCAGTATTTT; cdr3_aa: CASSRTSGTDTQYF
d_call: -; j_call: TRBJ1-4; clone_size: once; v_call: TRBV7-9; cdr3_nt: TGTGCCAGCAGTGGACCGCAAACTAATGAAAAACTGTTTTTT; cdr3_aa: CASSGPQTNEKLFF
d_call: -; j_call: TRBJ2-7; clone_size: few; v_call: TRBV5-1; cdr3_nt: TGCGCCAGCAGCTTGGGGGGGGGCTTTTGGTACTACGAGCAGTACTTC; cdr3_aa: CASSLGGGFWYYEQYF
d_call: -; j_call: TRBJ2-1; clone_size: -; v_call: TRBV7-2; cdr3_nt: TGTGCCAGCACCACCTACGCAGGCAATGAGCAGTTCTTC; cdr3_aa: CASTTYAGNEQFF
d_call: -; j_call: TRBJ2-1; clone_size: -; v_call: TRBV6-6; cdr3_nt: TGTGCCAGCAGTTACTCCGCGAATGAGCAGTTCTTC; cdr3_aa: CASSYSANEQFF
d_call: -; j_call: TRBJ2-2; clone_size: -; v_call: TRBV5-1; cdr3_nt: TGCGCCAGCAGAGGGGGGGCGCTTAACACCGGGGAGCTGTTTTTT; cdr3_aa: CASRGGALNTGELFF
d_call: TRBD1; j_call: TRBJ1-5; clone_size: -; v_call: TRBV7-2; cdr3_nt: TGTGCCAGCAGTCCAGGGGGCTTTGGTCAGCCCCAGCATTTT; cdr3_aa: CASSPGGFGQPQHF
d_call: TRBD2; j_call: TRBJ2-7; clone_size: once; v_call: TRBV28; cdr3_nt: TGTGCCAGCAGTTTGACGGGAGGTTCCTACGAGCAGTACTTC; cdr3_aa: CASSLTGGSYEQYF
d_call: -; j_call: TRBJ2-7; clone_size: -; v_call: TRBV2; cdr3_nt: TGTGCCAGCAGGGGACGGGTTTTCTACGAGCAGTACTTC; cdr3_aa: CASRGRVFYEQYF
d_call: -; j_call: TRBJ1-1; clone_size: -; v_call: TRBV20-1; cdr3_nt: TGCAGTGCTAGAGTGGTAGAAGGAGCTTTCTTT; cdr3_aa: CSARVVEGAFF
d_call: -; j_call: TRBJ2-3; clone_size: -; v_call: TRBV6-5; cdr3_nt: TGTGCCAGCAGTTATCTGGACAACACAGATACGCAGTATTTT; cdr3_aa: CASSYLDNTDTQYF
d_call: TRBD2; j_call: TRBJ2-1; clone_size: -; v_call: TRBV2; cdr3_nt: TGTGCCAGCAGTGAAGGACTAGCGGGAGGGGCGGGGAACAATGAGCAGTTCTTC; cdr3_aa: CASSEGLAGGAGNNEQFF
d_call: TRBD2; j_call: TRBJ2-5; clone_size: -; v_call: TRBV7-2; cdr3_nt: TGTGCCAGCAGGGCCACTAGCGGGAGTGAGACCCAGTACTTC; cdr3_aa: CASRATSGSETQYF